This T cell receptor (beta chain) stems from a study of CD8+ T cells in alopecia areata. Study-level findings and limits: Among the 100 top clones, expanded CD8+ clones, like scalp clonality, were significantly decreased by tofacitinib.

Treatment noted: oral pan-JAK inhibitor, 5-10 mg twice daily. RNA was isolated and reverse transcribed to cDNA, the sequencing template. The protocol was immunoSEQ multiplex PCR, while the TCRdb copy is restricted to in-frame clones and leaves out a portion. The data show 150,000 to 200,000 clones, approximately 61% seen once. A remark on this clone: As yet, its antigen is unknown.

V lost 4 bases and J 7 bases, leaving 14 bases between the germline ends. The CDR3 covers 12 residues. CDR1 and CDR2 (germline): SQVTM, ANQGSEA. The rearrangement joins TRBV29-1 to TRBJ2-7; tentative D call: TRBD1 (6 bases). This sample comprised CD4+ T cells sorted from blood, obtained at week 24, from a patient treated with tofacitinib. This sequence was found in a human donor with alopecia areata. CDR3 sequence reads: CSVVIRTEEQYF. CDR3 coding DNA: TGCAGCGTTGTGATTCGGACAGAAGAGCAGTACTTC.